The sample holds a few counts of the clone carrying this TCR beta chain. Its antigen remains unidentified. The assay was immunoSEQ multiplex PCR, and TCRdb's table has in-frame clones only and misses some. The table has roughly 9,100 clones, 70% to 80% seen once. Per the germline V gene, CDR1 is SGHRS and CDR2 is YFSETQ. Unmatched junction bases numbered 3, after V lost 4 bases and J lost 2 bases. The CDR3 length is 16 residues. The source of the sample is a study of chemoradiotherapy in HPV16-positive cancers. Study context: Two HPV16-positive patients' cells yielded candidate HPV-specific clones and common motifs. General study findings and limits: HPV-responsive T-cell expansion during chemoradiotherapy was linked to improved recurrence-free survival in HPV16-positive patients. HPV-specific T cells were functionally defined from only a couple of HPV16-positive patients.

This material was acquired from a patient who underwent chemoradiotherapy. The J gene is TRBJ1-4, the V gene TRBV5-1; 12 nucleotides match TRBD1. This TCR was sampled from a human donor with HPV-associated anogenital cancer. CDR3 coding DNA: TGCGCCAGCAGCGGTGGGACAGGGGGCACTAATGAAAAACTGTTTTTT. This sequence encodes CASSGGTGGTNEKLFF. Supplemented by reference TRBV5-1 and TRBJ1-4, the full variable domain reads KAGVTQTPRYLIKTRGQQVTLSCSPISGHRSVSWYQQTPGQGLQFLFEYFSETQRNKGNFPGRFSGRQFSNSRSEMNVSTLELGDSALYLCASSGGTGGTNEKLFFGSGTQLSVL.